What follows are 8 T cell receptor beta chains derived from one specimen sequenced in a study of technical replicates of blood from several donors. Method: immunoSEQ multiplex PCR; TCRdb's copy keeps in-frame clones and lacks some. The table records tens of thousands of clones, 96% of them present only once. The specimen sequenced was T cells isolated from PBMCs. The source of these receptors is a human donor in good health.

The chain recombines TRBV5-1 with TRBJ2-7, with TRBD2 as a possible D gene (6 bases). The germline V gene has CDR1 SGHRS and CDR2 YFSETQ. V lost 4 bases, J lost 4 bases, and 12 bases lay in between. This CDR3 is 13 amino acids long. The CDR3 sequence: CASSPGGGYEQYF. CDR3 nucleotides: TGCGCCAGCAGCCCCGGGGGTGGGTACGAGCAGTACTTC.

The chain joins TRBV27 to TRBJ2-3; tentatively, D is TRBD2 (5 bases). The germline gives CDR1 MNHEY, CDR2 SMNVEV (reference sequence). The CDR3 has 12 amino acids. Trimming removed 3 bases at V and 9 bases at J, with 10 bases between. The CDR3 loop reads CASSFHSDTQYF. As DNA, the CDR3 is TGTGCCAGCAGTTTTCATAGCGACACGCAGTATTTT.

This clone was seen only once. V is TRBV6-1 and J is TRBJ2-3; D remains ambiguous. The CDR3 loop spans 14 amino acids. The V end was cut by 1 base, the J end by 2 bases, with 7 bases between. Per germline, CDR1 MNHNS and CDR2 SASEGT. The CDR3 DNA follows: TGTGCCAGCAGTGAAGTGCAGTTCACAGATACGCAGTATTTT. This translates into CASSEVQFTDTQYF.

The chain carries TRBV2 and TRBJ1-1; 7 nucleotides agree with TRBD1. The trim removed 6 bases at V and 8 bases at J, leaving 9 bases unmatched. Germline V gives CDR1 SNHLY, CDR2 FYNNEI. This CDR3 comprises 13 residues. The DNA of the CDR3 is TGTGCCAGCAGGGTAACAGTGACAGGGGAAGCTTTCTTT. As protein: CASRVTVTGEAFF. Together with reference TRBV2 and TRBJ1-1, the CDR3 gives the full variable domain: EPEVTQTPSHQVTQMGQEVILRCVPISNHLYFYWYRQILGQKVEFLVSFYNNEISEKSEIFDDQFSVERPDGSNFTLKIRSTKLEDSAMYFCASRVTVTGEAFFGQGTRLTVV.

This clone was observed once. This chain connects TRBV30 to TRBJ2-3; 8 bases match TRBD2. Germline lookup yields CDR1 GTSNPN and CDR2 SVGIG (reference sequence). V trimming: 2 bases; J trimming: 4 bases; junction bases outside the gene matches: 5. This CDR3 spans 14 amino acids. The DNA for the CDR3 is TGTGCCTGGAGTCGTAGCGGGATATCAGATACGCAGTATTTT. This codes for CAWSRSGISDTQYF.

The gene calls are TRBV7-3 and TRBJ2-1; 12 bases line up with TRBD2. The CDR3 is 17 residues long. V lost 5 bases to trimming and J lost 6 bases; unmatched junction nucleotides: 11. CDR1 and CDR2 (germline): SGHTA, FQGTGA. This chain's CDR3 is CASSNLALAGGVNEQFF. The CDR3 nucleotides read TGTGCCAGCAGCAACCTGGCCCTAGCGGGAGGGGTCAATGAGCAGTTCTTC.

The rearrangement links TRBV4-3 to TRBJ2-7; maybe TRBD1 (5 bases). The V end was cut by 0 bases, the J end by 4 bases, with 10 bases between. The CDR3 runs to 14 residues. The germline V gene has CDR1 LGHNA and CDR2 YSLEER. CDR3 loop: CASSQDSRVYEQYF. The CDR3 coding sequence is TGCGCCAGCAGCCAAGACTCCAGGGTTTACGAGCAGTACTTC.

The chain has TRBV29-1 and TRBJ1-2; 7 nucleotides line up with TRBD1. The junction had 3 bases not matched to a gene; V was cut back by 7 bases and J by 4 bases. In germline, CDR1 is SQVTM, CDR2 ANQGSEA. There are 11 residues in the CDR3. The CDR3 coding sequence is TGCAGCGACAGGGGTGGCTATGGCTACACCTTC. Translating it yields CSDRGGYGYTF.